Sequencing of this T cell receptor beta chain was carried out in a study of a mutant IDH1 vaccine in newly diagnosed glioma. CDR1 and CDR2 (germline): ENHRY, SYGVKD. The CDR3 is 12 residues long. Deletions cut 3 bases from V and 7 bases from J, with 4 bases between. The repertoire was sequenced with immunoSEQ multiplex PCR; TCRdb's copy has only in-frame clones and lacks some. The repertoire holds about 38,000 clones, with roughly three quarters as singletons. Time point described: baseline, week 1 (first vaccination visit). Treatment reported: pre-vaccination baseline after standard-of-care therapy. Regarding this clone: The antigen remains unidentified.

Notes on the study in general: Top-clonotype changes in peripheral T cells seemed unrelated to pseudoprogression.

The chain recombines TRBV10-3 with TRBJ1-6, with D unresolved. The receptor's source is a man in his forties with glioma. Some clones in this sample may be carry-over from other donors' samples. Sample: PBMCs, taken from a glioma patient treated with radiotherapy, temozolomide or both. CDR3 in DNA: TGTGCCATCAGTGACCCAAATTCACCCCTCCACTTT. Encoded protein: CAISDPNSPLHF.